These 18 T cell receptor beta chains were sequenced from one sample in a study of T cell responses to AZD1222 COVID-19 vaccine. Method: immunoSEQ multiplex PCR; TCRdb's copy keeps in-frame clones and lacks some. Among 150,000 to 200,000 clones listed, approximately 89% were seen once. The material was peripheral blood, obtained 28 days after the second AZD1222 dose. The receptors were gathered from an adult who received the AZD1222 COVID-19 vaccine.

V gene TRBV2 combines with J gene TRBJ1-4; a weak D match, TRBD1 (5 bases). The CDR3 is 14 residues long. Trimming removed 4 bases from V and 7 bases from J, with 13 bases in between. Germline V gives CDR1 SNHLY, CDR2 FYNNEI. As DNA, the CDR3 is TGTGCCAGCAGTGCCCGGGACCTAGCTGAAAAACTGTTTTTT. Its protein is CASSARDLAEKLFF.

Here the CDR3 DNA reads TGTGCCAGCAGTTACGAAGTGGGGGCCGATACGCAGTATTTT. It is translated as CASSYEVGADTQYF. The chain joins TRBV6-5 to TRBJ2-3, with D maybe TRBD1 (6 bases). V was pared by 2 bases and J by 6 bases, with 12 bases between. The CDR3 covers 14 residues. CDR1 is MNHEY, CDR2 SVGAGI, per germline.

The chain joins TRBV24-1 to TRBJ2-1; D uncertain. CDR1 and CDR2 (germline): KGHDR, SFDVKD. This CDR3 is 13 amino acids long. V lost 3 bases, J lost 9 bases, and 11 bases lay in between. This CDR3 reads CATSDVRNAEQFF. For the CDR3, the DNA is TGTGCCACCAGTGATGTGAGGAACGCTGAGCAGTTCTTC.

This rearrangement joins TRBV4-1 to TRBJ2-3, with TRBD2 identical over 10 bases. The CDR3 totals 16 residues. V lost 4 bases and J lost 4; bases outside the gene matches: 8. CDR1 MGHRA and CDR2 YSYEKL come from the germline V gene. CDR3 residues: CASSPSGTSDSDTQYF. CDR3 nucleotides: TGCGCCAGCAGCCCTTCGGGGACTAGCGATTCAGATACGCAGTATTTT.

The rearrangement links TRBV9 to TRBJ1-2, with 8 bases that match TRBD1. Germline assignment: CDR1 SGDLS and CDR2 YYNGEE. J gave up 8 bases and V 7 bases, and 7 bases lay outside the gene matches. The CDR3 consists of 12 residues. CDR3 coding DNA: TGTGCCAGCCACAGGGGGACGGGCGGCTACACCTTC. Amino acids: CASHRGTGGYTF.

The rearrangement uses TRBV19 and TRBJ1-1; a weak D match, TRBD1 (5 bases). There are 12 residues in the CDR3. The V end was cut by 9 bases, the J end by 4 bases, with 12 bases between. Germline V gene sequence: CDR1 LNHDA, CDR2 SQIVND (reference sequence). CDR3 protein: CASLGRGTEAFF. Written as DNA, the CDR3 is TGTGCCAGCCTAGGAAGGGGCACTGAAGCTTTCTTT. Filled out from reference TRBV19 and TRBJ1-1, the complete variable domain reads DGGITQSPKYLFRKEGQNVTLSCEQNLNHDAMYWYRQDPGQGLRLIYYSQIVNDFQKGDIAEGYSVSREKKESFPLTVTSAQKNPTAFYLCASLGRGTEAFFGQGTRLTVV.

This clone has only a few counts. This chain joins TRBV5-5 and TRBJ2-5, with D uncertain. In germline, CDR1 is SGHKS, CDR2 YYEKEE (reference sequence). The CDR3 is 14 amino acids. V lost 4 bases, J lost 1 base, and 11 bases lay in between. The CDR3 reads CASSLLWGQETQYF. The CDR3 region has the DNA TGTGCCAGCAGCCTCCTATGGGGCCAAGAGACCCAGTACTTC.

This clone has more than one count but fewer than ten. CDR3 in amino acids: CASSISPGLNYEQYF. CDR3 DNA: TGTGCCAGTAGTATTTCACCGGGACTAAACTACGAGCAGTACTTC. V usage is TRBV19 and J usage is TRBJ2-7, with TRBD2 matching over 7 bases. Per germline, CDR1 LNHDA and CDR2 SQIVND (reference sequence). The trim removed 3 bases at V and 3 bases at J, leaving 8 bases unmatched. This CDR3 has 15 amino acids.

The chain has TRBV20-1 and TRBJ2-6; D gene uncertain. The CDR3 length is 15 residues. V gave up 3 bases and J gave up 0 bases, with 9 bases separating them. Per germline, CDR1 DFQATT and CDR2 SNEGSKA (reference sequence). For the CDR3, the DNA is TGCAGTGCTAGTGGTCCGGCCTCTGGGGCCAACGTCCTGACTTTC. It yields the protein CSASGPASGANVLTF.

The rearrangement joins TRBV4-1 to TRBJ1-2; D might be TRBD1 (5 bases). Trimming removed 0 bases at V and 5 bases at J, with 7 bases between. From germline, CDR1 is MGHRA and CDR2 YSYEKL. This CDR3 is 13 amino acids long. The chain's CDR3 is CASSQEGQYGYTF. Here the CDR3 DNA reads TGCGCCAGCAGCCAAGAGGGGCAGTATGGCTACACCTTC.

V and J are TRBV6-2 or TRBV6-3 and TRBJ2-7; D is ambiguous. Germline lookup yields CDR1 MNHEY and CDR2 SVGEGT. The CDR3 totals 11 residues. V shed 5 bases and J shed 12 bases, with 14 bases lying between them. The chain's CDR3 is CASSNLEPRYF. DNA for the CDR3: TGTGCCAGCAGTAACCTAGAACCCCGGTACTTC.

This chain links TRBV15 with TRBJ2-2, with D maybe TRBD1 (5 bases). The V end was cut by 0 bases, the J end by 6 bases, with 11 bases between. The CDR3 extends over 15 amino acids. Looked up from germline, CDR1 is LNHNV and CDR2 is YYDKDF (reference sequence). Here the CDR3 reads CATSRDGQGPGELFF. The CDR3 nucleotides are TGTGCCACCAGCAGAGATGGGCAGGGTCCCGGGGAGCTGTTTTTT.

This rearrangement joins TRBV18 to TRBJ1-6; no clear D. Between the trimmed V and J ends, which lost 1 base and 0 bases, there was a span of 7 bases. The CDR3 has 16 residues. Germline-derived CDR1 and CDR2 are KGHSH and LQKENI. CDR3 amino acids: CASSPRTGSYNSPLHF. CDR3 nucleotide sequence: TGTGCCAGCTCACCACGGACTGGCTCCTATAATTCACCCCTCCACTTT. Filled out from reference TRBV18 and TRBJ1-6, the complete variable domain reads NAGVMQNPRHLVRRRGQEARLRCSPMKGHSHVYWYRQLPEEGLKFMVYLQKENIIDESGMPKERFSAEFPKEGPSILRIQQVVRGDSAAYFCASSPRTGSYNSPLHFGNGTRLTVT.

This rearrangement joins TRBV7-6 to TRBJ2-5; D unclear. From germline, CDR1 is SGHVS and CDR2 FNYEAQ. The ends were cut back, 5 bases at V and 5 bases at J, with 9 bases in the middle. The CDR3 contains 12 residues. This CDR3 reads CASSTDRETQYF. CDR3 DNA sequence: TGTGCCAGCAGCACGGACCGGGAGACCCAGTACTTC.

The chain combines TRBV29-1 with TRBJ1-2; D is undetermined. Looked up from germline, CDR1 is SQVTM and CDR2 is ANQGSEA. Trimming took off 2 bases at V and 6 bases at J, with 7 bases between the two ends. The CDR3 is 11 amino acids. The CDR3 DNA follows: TGCAGCGTTGAATGGGCGGATGGCTACACCTTC. Translation gives CSVEWADGYTF.

The chain is built from TRBV3-1 (or the pseudogene TRBV3-2) and TRBJ2-3; no definite D call. V was pared by 1 base and J by 2 bases, with 7 bases between. CDR3 length: 14 amino acids. Germline CDR1 and CDR2: LGHDT and YNNKEL (reference sequence). The CDR3 sequence is CASSQGHPTDTQYF. The CDR3 DNA reads TGTGCCAGCAGCCAAGGACACCCCACAGATACGCAGTATTTT.

The count of this clone is one. V gene TRBV10-3 combines with J gene TRBJ1-1, with TRBD1 matching 7 bases. Germline V gene lookup returns CDR1 ENHRY and CDR2 SYGVKD. Trimming cost V 8 bases and J 5 bases; bases outside gene matches: 5. CDR3 size: 12 residues. CDR3: CAIGPGGTEAFF. CDR3 coding DNA: TGTGCCATCGGGCCAGGGGGTACTGAAGCTTTCTTT.

The chain joins TRBV12-3 or TRBV12-4 to TRBJ2-2, with unresolved D. V lost 4 bases to trimming and J lost 6 bases, with 6 bases between them. The CDR3 totals 12 residues. The CDR3, as DNA: TGTGCCAGCAGTTCCAGCGCCGGGGAGCTGTTTTTT. It codes for CASSSSAGELFF.